The 29 T cell receptor beta chains below were found in one sample sequenced in a study of human T cells and chemical hapten exposure (dated by TCRdb to the early 2020s). The library was produced with RACE. These reads were obtained on a NextSeq 500. TCRdb ran its own pipeline on the public reads, namely fastp trimming at Q25 and MiXCR clone calling, and kept in-frame beta chains. Records with the same CDR3 protein are collapsed into one entry carrying the most frequent genes and DNA. Within this sample are about 40,000 distinct CDR3 sequences, with less than 3.5% of them counted one time only. Approximately 7.1% of the sample comes from the top ten. The sample's time point label, in plain terms: patch test 2, 6 weeks after DPC sensitization. This specimen's treatment or condition label, interpreted: therapeutic diphenylcyclopropenone sensitization with weekly scalp DPC. Sequenced material: whole blood, taken in connection with sensitization to the hapten diphenylcyclopropenone (DPC). Every receptor here comes from a man in his forties with alopecia areata. Some clones in this sample may be carry-over from other donors' samples.

This clonotype has at least ten counts. The chain couples TRBV28 to TRBJ2-4; the match to TRBD2 covers 8 bases. Germline lookup yields CDR1 MDHEN and CDR2 SYDVKM. The V and J ends lost 8 bases and 3 bases, in that order; junction bases with no gene match: 9. This CDR3 is 15 amino acids long. The CDR3 region is CASGGNREGKNIQYF. CDR3 coding DNA: TGTGCCAGCGGGGGGAACCGGGAGGGCAAAAACATTCAGTACTTC.

This clonotype was seen many times. This chain uses TRBV20-1 with TRBJ2-3, with TRBD1 matching over 9 bases. The germline V gene has CDR1 DFQATT and CDR2 SNEGSKA (reference sequence). CDR3 size: 16 residues. Trimming removed 5 bases from V and 6 bases from J; junction bases left unmatched: 15. The CDR3 sequence is CSAAYFTGGDRDTQYF. In DNA form, the CDR3 reads TGCAGTGCTGCCTACTTCACAGGGGGCGATCGGGATACGCAGTATTTT.

The sample holds many counts of this clonotype. Written as DNA, the CDR3 is TGCAGTGCTAGAGGTACTAGCGGCACAGATACGCAGTATTTT. This codes for CSARGTSGTDTQYF. The V and J genes are TRBV20-1 and TRBJ2-3; the match to TRBD2 covers 7 bases. The CDR3 consists of 14 residues. The ends lost 1 base at V and 1 base at J; junction bases unmatched: 2. The V gene's germline CDR1 is DFQATT and CDR2 SNEGSKA (reference sequence).

This clonotype was observed at least ten times. The gene calls are TRBV20-1 and TRBJ2-5, with a possible D match to TRBD2 (6 bases). Germline assignment: CDR1 DFQATT and CDR2 SNEGSKA (reference sequence). Deletions cut 3 bases from V and 1 base from J, with 12 bases between. This CDR3 is 14 amino acids long. The CDR3, as DNA: TGCAGTGCTAGGATAGCGGCGGGCCAAGAGACCCAGTACTTC. It encodes CSARIAAGQETQYF.

The table lists this clonotype with many counts. The gene calls are TRBV28 and TRBJ2-5, with TRBD1 identical over 7 bases. Unmatched junction bases numbered 11, after V lost 4 bases and J lost 3 bases. Per the germline V gene, CDR1 is MDHEN and CDR2 is SYDVKM. CDR3 length: 16 residues. The CDR3 DNA follows: TGTGCCAGCAGTTCTTTCGGGACAGCGAGGAAAGAGACCCAGTACTTC. Amino acid sequence: CASSSFGTARKETQYF.

This clonotype appeared many times. The chain carries TRBV12-3 or TRBV12-4 and TRBJ2-4; a possible D gene is TRBD1 (6 bases). Trimming left V 5 bases short and J 5 bases short, with 10 bases between. The CDR3 spans 13 residues. Here the CDR3 DNA reads TGTGCCAGCAGTACAGGGATCCAAAACATTCAGTACTTC. Translation gives CASSTGIQNIQYF.

This clonotype has at least ten counts. This chain uses TRBV12-3 or TRBV12-4 with TRBJ2-5; D possibly corresponds to TRBD2 (6 bases). Between the trimmed V and J ends, which lost 3 bases and 5 bases, there was a span of 7 bases. This CDR3 has 12 residues. CDR3 DNA: TGTGCCAGCAGTTTTCGGGGGGAGACCCAGTACTTC. Its protein is CASSFRGETQYF.

At least ten counts were recorded for this clonotype. V and J are TRBV28 and TRBJ2-5; 7 bases fit TRBD2. The CDR3 covers 15 residues. Looked up from germline, CDR1 is MDHEN and CDR2 is SYDVKM. V shed 3 bases, J shed 3 bases, and the junction held 7 bases outside the gene matches. CDR3 coding DNA: TGTGCCAGCAGTTTGTGGGGGGGAGGCGAAGAGACCCAGTACTTC. Translation: CASSLWGGGEETQYF.

This clonotype was observed a handful of times. The rearrangement links TRBV24-1 to TRBJ1-5; 7 bases line up with TRBD1. V lost 4 bases, J lost 2 bases, and 4 bases stayed unmatched. Germline V CDR1 and CDR2: KGHDR, SFDVKD. This CDR3 region has 15 residues. The CDR3 DNA reads as TGTGCCACCAGTGACCCTACAGGGGGCAATCAGCCCCAGCATTTT. Encoded protein: CATSDPTGGNQPQHF.

A few counts support this clonotype. V is TRBV3-1 and J is TRBJ2-7; D call uncertain. V was clipped by 2 bases and J by 3 bases, with 5 bases between them. Germline CDR1 reads LGHDT; CDR2 reads YNNKEL (reference sequence). The CDR3 consists of 12 residues. CDR3 DNA: TGTGCCAGCAGCCAAAAGGTCTACGAGCAGTACTTC. It translates to CASSQKVYEQYF.

This clonotype was seen many times. The chain combines TRBV15 with TRBJ2-7, with D perhaps matching TRBD2 (5 bases). The CDR3 has 16 amino acids. Trimming cost V 0 bases and J 2 bases, with 14 bases left between them. Germline V gives CDR1 LNHNV, CDR2 YYDKDF (reference sequence). The CDR3 nucleotides are TGTGCCACCAGCAGAGATCCGAGGACTGACACCTACGAGCAGTACTTC. It specifies CATSRDPRTDTYEQYF.

This clonotype came up many times. The chain recombines TRBV6-5 with TRBJ2-1; D is possibly TRBD1 (5 bases). Between the trimmed V and J ends, which lost 4 bases and 4 bases, there was a span of 11 bases. In germline, CDR1 is MNHEY, CDR2 SVGAGI. This CDR3 is built from 14 residues. In DNA, the CDR3 is TGTGCCAGCAGTTTGTCTGGGGCTTACAATGAGCAGTTCTTC. Residues: CASSLSGAYNEQFF.

This clonotype showed up many times. This rearrangement joins TRBV7-2 to TRBJ2-3; D gene unclear. V dropped 5 bases and J dropped 4 bases, with 10 bases sitting between them. CDR1 and CDR2 (germline): SGHTA, FQGNSA. This CDR3 contains 13 residues. CDR3 in DNA: TGTGCCAGCAGCCTCCGGTTGGCAGATACGCAGTATTTT. Protein: CASSLRLADTQYF.

This clonotype was counted ten times or more. The chain recombines TRBV20-1 with TRBJ2-7, with TRBD2 as a possible D gene (6 bases). The germline CDR1 and CDR2 sequences are DFQATT and SNEGSKA (reference sequence). The CDR3 sequence is 14 residues long. The V end was cut by 5 bases, the J end by 2 bases, with 16 bases between. The CDR3 DNA reads as TGCAGTGCTGAGGGGTCTAGCGAACCCTACGAGCAGTACTTC. This sequence encodes CSAEGSSEPYEQYF.

The table lists this clonotype with many counts. The chain employs TRBV12-3 or TRBV12-4 and TRBJ1-5; D unclear. V shed 3 bases and J shed 2 bases, with 11 bases lying between them. This CDR3 is built from 15 residues. CDR3 sequence: CASSLSGAGNQPQHF. The DNA for the CDR3 is TGTGCCAGCAGTTTGTCGGGCGCCGGCAATCAGCCCCAGCATTTT.

This clonotype was observed at least ten times. The rearrangement joins TRBV28 to TRBJ2-7, with 7 bases aligning to TRBD2. Germline CDR1 and CDR2: MDHEN and SYDVKM. CDR3 size: 14 residues. With 3 bases clipped from V and 4 bases from J, the junction kept 6 bases outside the gene matches. The CDR3 sequence is CASSFLAEKYEQYF. As DNA, the CDR3 is TGTGCCAGCAGTTTTCTAGCGGAGAAGTACGAGCAGTACTTC.

At least ten counts were recorded for this clonotype. J is TRBJ2-3 and V is TRBV29-1; D uncertain. V gave up 0 bases and J gave up 4 bases, with 5 bases separating them. Germline V gives CDR1 SQVTM, CDR2 ANQGSEA. This CDR3 has 12 residues. CDR3 nucleotides: TGCAGCGTTGAAGAGTGGGCAGATACGCAGTATTTT. This codes for CSVEEWADTQYF.

This clonotype was observed many times. The chain combines TRBV9 with TRBJ1-1, with D unclear. V gave up 2 bases and J gave up 2 bases, with 7 bases separating them. The germline gives CDR1 SGDLS, CDR2 YYNGEE. This CDR3 spans 13 amino acids. This CDR3 reads CASSVKPNTEAFF. The CDR3 coding sequence is TGTGCCAGCAGCGTCAAGCCCAACACTGAAGCTTTCTTT.

At least ten counts were recorded for this clonotype. The V call is TRBV20-1, the J call TRBJ2-7; maybe TRBD2 (5 bases). Per the germline V gene, CDR1 is DFQATT and CDR2 is SNEGSKA (reference sequence). The CDR3 loop spans 13 amino acids. The germline V and J ends were trimmed by 6 bases and 2 bases, with 14 bases remaining between them. In nucleotides, the CDR3 is TGCAGTGCACTGACTACGAAGGCCTACGAGCAGTACTTC. It encodes CSALTTKAYEQYF.

This clonotype was seen repeatedly, ten times or more. This chain connects TRBV11-2 to TRBJ2-3, with 11 bases that match TRBD2. V shed 3 bases and J 0 bases; nucleotides not matched to a gene: 14. CDR1 is SGHAT and CDR2 is FQNNGV in the germline V gene. The CDR3 loop spans 20 amino acids. The CDR3 coding sequence is TGTGCCAGCAGCTTCCCCTCCTCTAGCGGGGGGTCGAGAAGCACAGATACGCAGTATTTT. Translating it yields CASSFPSSSGGSRSTDTQYF.

This clonotype was counted at least ten times. The V gene is TRBV6-5, the J gene TRBJ1-3; D is uncertain. This CDR3 spans 15 amino acids. Germline V gene lookup returns CDR1 MNHEY and CDR2 SVGAGI. V was pared by 2 bases and J by 0 bases, with 8 bases between. The CDR3 DNA is TGTGCCAGCAGTTACGACGGAAGCTCTGGAAACACCATATATTTT. Protein sequence: CASSYDGSSGNTIYF.

This clonotype was observed at least ten times. V and J are TRBV10-3 and TRBJ2-7, with 10 nucleotides matching TRBD1. Germline loops: CDR1 ENHRY, CDR2 SYGVKD. CDR3 length: 15 residues. V lost 7 bases and J lost 1; bases outside the gene matches: 7. The CDR3 loop reads CAIKGQGIGSYEQYF. The CDR3 DNA reads TGTGCCATCAAGGGACAGGGGATAGGTTCCTACGAGCAGTACTTC.

This clonotype was counted a few times. The rearrangement joins TRBV7-2 to TRBJ1-5; tentatively, D is TRBD1 (5 bases). V lost 2 bases, J lost 7 bases, and 6 bases lay in between. The CDR3 runs 12 residues. Germline V CDR1 and CDR2: SGHTA, FQGNSA. CDR3 sequence: CASSLQGQPQHF. CDR3 nucleotide sequence: TGTGCCAGCAGCTTACAGGGCCAGCCCCAGCATTTT.

This clonotype was recorded many times. The V and J genes are TRBV7-3 and TRBJ2-3; the D gene is possibly TRBD2 (5 bases). Germline-derived CDR1 and CDR2 are SGHTA and FQGTGA. The V end was cut by 4 bases, the J end by 1 base, with 12 bases between. The CDR3 sequence is 15 residues long. The CDR3 loop is CASSSGRVGTDTQYF. In DNA form, the CDR3 reads TGTGCCAGCAGCTCGGGAAGAGTGGGCACAGATACGCAGTATTTT.

Many counts were recorded for this clonotype. The rearrangement uses TRBV6-5 and TRBJ1-1; TRBD1 might be the D (6 bases). CDR3 length: 14 residues. Trimming stripped 6 bases from V and 1 base from J, with 12 bases between. Looked up from germline, CDR1 is MNHEY and CDR2 is SVGAGI. The CDR3 is CASRDRSKNTEAFF. For the CDR3, the DNA is TGTGCCAGCAGAGACAGGTCCAAGAACACTGAAGCTTTCTTT.

Many counts were recorded for this clonotype. The gene calls are TRBV7-9 and TRBJ2-3; 9 bases map to TRBD1. The germline CDR1 and CDR2 sequences are SEHNR and FQNEAQ (reference sequence). Trimming took 3 bases from V and 2 from J; bases not matched to a gene: 6. The CDR3 consists of 16 residues. The CDR3: CASSFAGTGYTDTQYF. In DNA form, the CDR3 reads TGTGCCAGCAGCTTTGCCGGGACAGGGTACACAGATACGCAGTATTTT.

There are many counts of this clonotype. The rearrangement links TRBV2 to TRBJ2-2; D ambiguous. V was clipped by 2 bases and J by 4 bases, with 11 bases between them. From germline, CDR1 is SNHLY and CDR2 FYNNEI. The CDR3 has 15 residues. The CDR3 coding sequence is TGTGCCAGCAGTGAAACCCCAGACCCCACCGGGGAGCTGTTTTTT. Its translation is CASSETPDPTGELFF.

The V call is TRBV28, the J call TRBJ2-7; 7 nucleotides agree with TRBD1. Unmatched junction bases numbered 11, after V lost 6 bases and J lost 3 bases. Germline V CDR1 and CDR2: MDHEN, SYDVKM. The CDR3 is 15 amino acids. For the CDR3, the DNA is TGTGCCAGCAGACCCGGGACAGACGAATTCTACGAGCAGTACTTC. Its protein product is CASRPGTDEFYEQYF.

This clonotype was counted ten times or more. V usage is TRBV19 and J usage is TRBJ2-1; 14 bases agree with TRBD2. Germline V CDR1 and CDR2: LNHDA, SQIVND (reference sequence). Germline trimming cut 5 bases from V and 11 bases from J; bases unmatched to any gene: 5. The CDR3 is made up of 14 amino acids. Here the CDR3 reads CASSAGLAGAQQFF. The DNA of the CDR3 is TGTGCCAGTAGTGCGGGACTAGCGGGAGCCCAGCAGTTCTTC.